Listed below are T cell receptor beta chains from one sample, sequenced in a study of control samples from healthy donors and cancer patients. TCRdb's copy holds only in-frame clones and misses some; the assay was immunoSEQ multiplex PCR. The sample consists of some 64,000 clones, around 87% of them appearing once. Sequenced: PBMCs. The receptors come from a woman in her forties or fifties with head and neck cancer. The CDR3 runs from the conserved cysteine through the conserved F or W. The order of the fields is clone size, D gene, V gene, J gene, CDR3 DNA, CDR3 protein. The D gene is left open where the match is weak. A clone size is listed for some rows: how often the clone was seen (once, few, many), or a class if it is expanded.

>-|-|TRBV7-9|TRBJ1-1
TGTGCCAGCAGCTTAGTTGGGGTGAACACTGAAGCTTTCTTT
CASSLVGVNTEAFF
>-|-|TRBV19|TRBJ2-2
TGTGCCAGTAGTATATTGGGGGCCACGAACACCGGGGAGCTGTTTTTT
CASSILGATNTGELFF
>-|-|TRBV2|TRBJ2-1
TGTGCCAGCAGTGAATCCGGACGGGCCGAGGGGGAGCAGTTCTTC
CASSESGRAEGEQFF
>-|-|TRBV11-1|TRBJ1-2
TGTGCCAGCAGCTTAGATGAGAACTATGGCTACACCTTC
CASSLDENYGYTF
>-|-|TRBV9|TRBJ1-3
TGTGCCAGCTGCCCTGGTCTGAGCTCTGGAAACACCATATATTTT
CASCPGLSSGNTIYF
>-|-|TRBV6-2/TRBV6-3|TRBJ1-1
TGTGCCAGCAGTTCCAGGGGTGCCACTATGAACACTGAAGCTTTCTTT
CASSSRGATMNTEAFF
>-|TRBD2|TRBV5-4|TRBJ2-5
TGTGCCAGCAGCTTGGTTGGACGTAGCGGGGGATTTCGGGAGACCCAGTACTTC
CASSLVGRSGGFRETQYF
>once|TRBD1|TRBV28|TRBJ2-4
TGTGCCAGCAACGGACAGGTTAAAGCCAAAAACATTCAGTACTTC
CASNGQVKAKNIQYF
>-|TRBD1|TRBV19|TRBJ2-1
TGTGCCAGTAGTTCGGGACAGGGGGTGGAGAATGAGCAGTTCTTC
CASSSGQGVENEQFF
>-|TRBD2|TRBV27|TRBJ2-1
TGTGCCAGCAGGGGCACCTCGGCGGGAGATCCGTTCTTC
CASRGTSAGDPFF
>-|TRBD1|TRBV2|TRBJ1-1
TGTGCCAGCAGGGAACAACAGGGGGCGAGCACTGAAGCTTTCTTT
CASREQQGASTEAFF
>-|-|TRBV5-1|TRBJ2-3
TGCGCCAGCAGCTTCAGCACAGATACGCAGTATTTT
CASSFSTDTQYF
>-|TRBD1|TRBV12-3/TRBV12-4|TRBJ1-6
TGTGCCAGCAGGGGACAGGGAAATTCACCCCTCCACTTT
CASRGQGNSPLHF
>once|TRBD2|TRBV7-3|TRBJ2-3
TGTGCCAGCAGCTCGTTAGCGGGGGATACAGATACGCAGTATTTT
CASSSLAGDTDTQYF
>few|TRBD2|TRBV27|TRBJ2-1
TGTGCCAGCAGTCCTACCTCGACTAGCGGGATATACAATGAGCAGTTCTTC
CASSPTSTSGIYNEQFF
>-|-|TRBV5-4|TRBJ1-2
TGTGCCAGCAGTCGACTCGACCGAACCTATGGCTACACCTTC
CASSRLDRTYGYTF
>-|-|TRBV11-2|TRBJ2-2
TGTGCCAGCAGCCCGAGGGGGAGGGCAAGGAACACCGGGGAGCTGTTTTTT
CASSPRGRARNTGELFF
>-|-|TRBV2|TRBJ2-7
TGTGCCAGCAGTATCGGGCAGAAGAACGAGCAGTACTTC
CASSIGQKNEQYF
>-|-|TRBV2|TRBJ2-7
TGTGCCAGCAGTGAAGGGGGCACTAACTACGAGCAGTACTTC
CASSEGGTNYEQYF
>-|-|TRBV28|TRBJ2-7
TGTGCCAGCAGTTTAAAAGGGGCAGCGAACTACGAGCAGTACTTC
CASSLKGAANYEQYF
>-|-|TRBV5-1|TRBJ2-3
TGCGCCAGCACCCGGGACGGAAGCACAGATACGCAGTATTTT
CASTRDGSTDTQYF
>-|-|TRBV6-5|TRBJ1-1
TGTGCCACTGCCGGGGCCACTGAAGCTTTCTTT
CATAGATEAFF
>-|-|TRBV2|TRBJ1-5
TGTGCCAGCAGTGAAGCCGGGACACAACTACCCCAGCATTTT
CASSEAGTQLPQHF
>-|-|TRBV5-4|TRBJ1-1
TGTGCCAGCAGCTCTGGTGGGTTTCCCAACACTGAAGCTTTCTTT
CASSSGGFPNTEAFF
>-|TRBD1|TRBV5-1|TRBJ2-2
TGCGCCAGCAGCCTCGGACAGGGGGCGTTAAAGGCCGGGGAGCTGTTTTTT
CASSLGQGALKAGELFF
>-|TRBD1|TRBV5-6|TRBJ1-1
TGTGCCAGCAGCACACAGGGGACTGAAGCTTTCTTT
CASSTQGTEAFF
>-|-|TRBV5-1|TRBJ1-6
TGCGCCAGCAGCTTGGAGGGAATTAGTTCACCCCTCCACTTT
CASSLEGISSPLHF
>-|-|TRBV5-1|TRBJ1-1
TGCGCCAGCAGCTCCACCGGGACATACGGGTTCACTGAAGCTTTCTTT
CASSSTGTYGFTEAFF
>-|TRBD1|TRBV7-6|TRBJ1-2
TGTGCCAGCAGCCCAAACAGGGGTAAAGGTGGCTACACCTTC
CASSPNRGKGGYTF
>-|TRBD1|TRBV28|TRBJ2-2
TGTGCCAGTCGGACAGGGTCCACCGGGGAGCTGTTTTTT
CASRTGSTGELFF
>few|-|TRBV19|TRBJ1-5
TGTGCCAGTAGATCCTACCTGAGGGGGAGTAGCAATCAGCCCCAGCATTTT
CASRSYLRGSSNQPQHF
>-|-|TRBV20-1|TRBJ1-2
TGCAGTGCTAGAGATCAGGGCTACACCTTC
CSARDQGYTF
>-|-|TRBV3-1/TRBV3-2|TRBJ2-7
TGTGCCAGCAGCCAAGAGGGAAGAGGCCGCGAGCAGTACTTC
CASSQEGRGREQYF
>-|TRBD1|TRBV10-3|TRBJ2-3
TGTGCCACCCGCCCGGGACAGCCCACAGATACGCAGTATTTT
CATRPGQPTDTQYF
>-|-|TRBV14|TRBJ2-3
TGTGCCAGCAGCCAAGATGGAGTAGACCTCACAGATACGCAGTATTTT
CASSQDGVDLTDTQYF
>-|-|TRBV5-4|TRBJ1-1
TGTGCCAGCAGCTTGGAAGCGCGGAGGAACACTGAAGCTTTCTTT
CASSLEARRNTEAFF
>few|-|TRBV15|TRBJ1-6
TGTGCCACCAGCAGAGAAATCGTAGGGTCACCCCTCCACTTT
CATSREIVGSPLHF
>-|-|TRBV4-3|TRBJ1-6
TGCGCCAGCAGCCAAGGGACGGCTTCACCCCTCCACTTT
CASSQGTASPLHF
>-|-|TRBV6-5|TRBJ2-7
TGTGCCAGCATGTTGGAGGGAGGAGAGCAGTACTTC
CASMLEGGEQYF
>-|-|TRBV11-3|TRBJ1-1
TGTGCCAGCAGCAAGGGACACCTGAACACTGAAGCTTTCTTT
CASSKGHLNTEAFF
>-|-|TRBV7-2|TRBJ1-4
TGTGCCAGCAGCTTAGTTGGAAAACTGTTTTTT
CASSLVGKLFF
>-|-|TRBV30|TRBJ1-1
TGTGCCTGGAGTCGTCAGATGAACACTGAAGCTTTCTTT
CAWSRQMNTEAFF
>-|TRBD1|TRBV11-2|TRBJ2-5
TGTGCCAGCAGCGTACAGGGGTTTCAAGAGACCCAGTACTTC
CASSVQGFQETQYF
>-|-|TRBV7-3|TRBJ1-5
TGTGCCGCCGGCCCAGGGGCCAGCAATCAGCCCCAGCATTTT
CAAGPGASNQPQHF
>-|-|TRBV3-1/TRBV3-2|TRBJ1-1
TGTGCCAGCAGCCAAGATTGGAGGAACACTGAAGCTTTCTTT
CASSQDWRNTEAFF
>-|-|TRBV18|TRBJ1-1
TGTGCCAGCTCACTTACACTGGTGGCTGAAGCTTTCTTT
CASSLTLVAEAFF
>few|TRBD1|TRBV2|TRBJ2-7
TGTGCCAGCACAGGGGGCGCCTACGAGCAGTACTTC
CASTGGAYEQYF
>-|-|TRBV3-1/TRBV3-2|TRBJ1-2
TGTGCCAGCAGCCTTTCCCCGCAGGATGGCTACACCTTC
CASSLSPQDGYTF
>-|-|TRBV5-8|TRBJ2-1
TGTGCCAGCAGCTTGCAACAGGGCCACAGATACAATGAGCAGTTCTTC
CASSLQQGHRYNEQFF
>few|-|TRBV7-8|TRBJ2-1
TGTGCCAGCAGCCCTCGACTAAGCTCCTACAATGAGCAGTTCTTC
CASSPRLSSYNEQFF
>once|-|TRBV2|TRBJ2-5
TGTGCCAGCAGTGTCCCTAAGGGGGGGAGAACTCAAGAGACCCAGTACTTC
CASSVPKGGRTQETQYF
>-|-|TRBV9|TRBJ1-1
TGTGCCAGCAGCGTAGGGGGGGCCGGGAACACTGAAGCTTTCTTT
CASSVGGAGNTEAFF
>-|-|TRBV3-1/TRBV3-2|TRBJ1-6
TGTGCCAGCAGCACCCAAGGACAGAAAAATAATTCACCCCTCCACTTT
CASSTQGQKNNSPLHF